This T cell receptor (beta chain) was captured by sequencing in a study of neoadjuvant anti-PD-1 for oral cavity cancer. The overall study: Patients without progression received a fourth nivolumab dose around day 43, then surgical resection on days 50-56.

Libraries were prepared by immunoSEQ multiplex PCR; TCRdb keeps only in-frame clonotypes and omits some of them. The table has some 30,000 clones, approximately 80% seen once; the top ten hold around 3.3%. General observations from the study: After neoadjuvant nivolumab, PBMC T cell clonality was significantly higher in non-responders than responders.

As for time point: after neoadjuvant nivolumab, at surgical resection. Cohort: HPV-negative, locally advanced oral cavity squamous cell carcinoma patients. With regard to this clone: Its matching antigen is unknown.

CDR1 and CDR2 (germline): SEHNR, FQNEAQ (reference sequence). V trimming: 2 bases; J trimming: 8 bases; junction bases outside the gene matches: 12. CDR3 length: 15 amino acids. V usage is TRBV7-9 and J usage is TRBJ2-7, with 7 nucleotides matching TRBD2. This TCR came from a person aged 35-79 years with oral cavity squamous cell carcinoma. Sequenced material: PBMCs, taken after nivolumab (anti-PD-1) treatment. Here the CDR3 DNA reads TGTGCCAGCAGCTTAATGGCTAGCGGACCTACGAAGCAGTACTTC. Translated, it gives CASSLMASGPTKQYF.